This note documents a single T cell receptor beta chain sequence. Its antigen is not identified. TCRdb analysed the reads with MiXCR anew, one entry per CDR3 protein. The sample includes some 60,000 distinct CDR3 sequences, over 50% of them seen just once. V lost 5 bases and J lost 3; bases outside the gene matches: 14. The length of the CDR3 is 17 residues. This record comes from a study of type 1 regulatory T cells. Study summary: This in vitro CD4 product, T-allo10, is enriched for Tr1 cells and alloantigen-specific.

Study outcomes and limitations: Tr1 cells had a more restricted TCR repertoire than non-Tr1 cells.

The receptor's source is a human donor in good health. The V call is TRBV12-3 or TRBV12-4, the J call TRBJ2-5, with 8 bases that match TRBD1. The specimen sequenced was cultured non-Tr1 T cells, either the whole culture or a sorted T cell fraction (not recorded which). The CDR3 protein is CASSGVGQAAIKETQYF. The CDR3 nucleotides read TGTGCCAGCAGTGGGGTGGGACAGGCAGCAATAAAAGAGACCCAGTACTTC.